This T cell receptor (beta chain) was identified during a study of blood T cells in healthy people across ages. A second PCR of 7 to 11 cycles used a sample-barcoded 5' primer and a J-beta primer mix. TCRdb re-called the 5' RACE reads through MiXCR, storing one row per CDR3 protein. The table shows about 510,000 distinct CDR3 sequences, with about 25% occurring only once. These data were also reused for a study on T cells of mothers and their children.

Sequencing was carried out using blood. The sequence was collected from a boy under 10 years old in good health.

CDR3 coding DNA: TGTGCCAGCAGTTACTGGCGGCCGAACACCGGGGAGCTGTTTTTT. Its translation: CASSYWRPNTGELFF. The rearrangement uses TRBV6-2 or TRBV6-3 and TRBJ2-2; D is undetermined. The ends were cut back, 1 base at V and 0 bases at J, with 6 bases in the middle. The length of the CDR3 is 15 residues. CDR1 is MNHEY and CDR2 is SVGEGT in the germline V gene.